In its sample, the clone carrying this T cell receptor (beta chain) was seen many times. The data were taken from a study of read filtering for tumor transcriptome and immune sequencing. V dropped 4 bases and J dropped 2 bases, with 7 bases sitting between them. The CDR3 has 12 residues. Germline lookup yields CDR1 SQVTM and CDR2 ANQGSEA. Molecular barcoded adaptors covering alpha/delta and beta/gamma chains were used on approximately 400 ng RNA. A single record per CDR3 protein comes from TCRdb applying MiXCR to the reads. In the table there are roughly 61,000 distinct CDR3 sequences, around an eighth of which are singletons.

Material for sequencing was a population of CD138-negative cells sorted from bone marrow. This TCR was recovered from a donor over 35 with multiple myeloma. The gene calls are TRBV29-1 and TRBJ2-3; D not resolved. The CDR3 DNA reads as TGCAGCGTTGGTCCTTCCACAGATACGCAGTATTTT. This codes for CSVGPSTDTQYF.